The rows below give T cell receptor beta chains drawn from one sample of a study of shared clonotypes between healthy human individuals. The protocol was immunoSEQ multiplex PCR, while the TCRdb copy is restricted to in-frame clones and leaves out a portion. The sample lists about 490,000 clones, around four fifths occurring once. The sample comprised PBMCs. All receptors derive from a woman in her thirties or forties in good health. Some clones in this sample may be carry-over from other donors' samples. Both conserved end residues are part of each CDR3. D genes are given only for firm matches. Where a row states a size, it is once, few, many or the class of an expanded clone; other rows omit it.

clone_size | j_call | v_call | d_call | cdr3_aa | cdr3_nt
- | TRBJ2-3 | TRBV2 | - | CASSRTDTQYF | TGTGCCAGCAGCCGCACAGATACGCAGTATTTT
- | TRBJ2-3 | TRBV11-2 | - | CASSLMHTDTQYF | TGTGCCAGCAGCTTAATGCACACAGATACGCAGTATTTT
- | TRBJ2-5 | TRBV28 | TRBD2 | CASSHGLAGVETQYF | TGTGCCAGCAGTCACGGACTAGCGGGAGTTGAGACCCAGTACTTC
- | TRBJ2-1 | TRBV7-2 | TRBD2 | CASTVAGGREQFF | TGTGCCAGCACCGTAGCGGGGGGACGCGAGCAGTTCTTC
- | TRBJ2-2 | TRBV9 | TRBD2 | CASGASGRPNTGELFF | TGTGCCAGCGGCGCTAGCGGGAGACCTAACACCGGGGAGCTGTTTTTT
once | TRBJ2-1 | TRBV7-8 | - | CASSLDPLNEQFF | TGTGCCAGCAGCTTAGACCCGCTGAATGAGCAGTTCTTC
- | TRBJ1-1 | TRBV18 | TRBD1 | CASSPSRGQENTEAFF | TGTGCCAGCTCACCCTCCCGCGGACAGGAGAACACTGAAGCTTTCTTT
- | TRBJ1-5 | TRBV27 | - | CASSFGRAGQPQHF | TGTGCCAGCAGTTTTGGGAGGGCGGGGCAGCCCCAGCATTTT
- | TRBJ2-5 | TRBV20-1 | TRBD2 | CSAGPRGEQYF | TGCAGTGCTGGCCCCCGGGGGGAGCAGTACTTC
- | TRBJ2-1 | TRBV7-3 | - | CASSPHTGKYNEQFF | TGTGCCAGCAGCCCACACACTGGAAAGTACAATGAGCAGTTCTTC
- | TRBJ2-7 | TRBV28 | TRBD2 | CASGVAGDTYEQYF | TGTGCCAGCGGAGTAGCGGGGGATACCTACGAGCAGTACTTC
- | TRBJ2-5 | TRBV7-3 | - | CASSFGPTGTQYF | TGTGCCAGCAGCTTTGGGCCTACGGGGACCCAGTACTTC
- | TRBJ2-1 | TRBV14 | - | CASSASGGGGINEQFF | TGTGCCAGCAGCGCCAGCGGAGGGGGAGGAATAAATGAGCAGTTCTTC
- | TRBJ2-1 | TRBV30 | - | CAWSVGVVQGGNEQFF | TGTGCCTGGAGTGTAGGGGTTGTGCAGGGCGGTAATGAGCAGTTCTTC
- | TRBJ2-3 | TRBV7-9 | TRBD2 | CASTAYPLAGAGDTQYF | TGTGCCAGCACCGCTTATCCCTTAGCGGGAGCAGGAGATACGCAGTATTTT
- | TRBJ2-7 | TRBV28 | - | CASRDSGPSYEQYF | TGTGCCAGCAGAGATAGCGGACCGTCCTACGAGCAGTACTTC
- | TRBJ2-5 | TRBV11-2 | TRBD2 | CASSPNGLAGRETQYF | TGTGCCAGCAGCCCAAATGGGCTAGCGGGTAGGGAGACCCAGTACTTC
- | TRBJ2-7 | TRBV5-7 | - | CASSPGMRDSSYEQYF | TGTGCCAGCAGCCCGGGGATGCGGGACTCTTCCTACGAGCAGTACTTC
- | TRBJ2-7 | TRBV7-6 | - | CASSLADFSDEQYF | TGTGCCAGCAGCCTGGCGGACTTCTCCGACGAGCAGTACTTC
- | TRBJ2-7 | TRBV7-3 | - | CASSLNGRGEQYF | TGTGCCAGCAGCTTAAATGGAAGGGGCGAGCAGTACTTC
- | TRBJ2-4 | TRBV11-2 | - | CASRRIAKNIQYF | TGTGCCAGCAGGAGAATAGCCAAAAACATTCAGTACTTC
- | TRBJ2-7 | TRBV19 | - | CASSMRGTYEQYF | TGTGCCAGTAGTATGCGGGGTACCTACGAGCAGTACTTC
- | TRBJ1-5 | TRBV19 | - | CASSITFRDIQHF | TGTGCCAGTAGTATTACATTTCGGGACATACAGCATTTT
- | TRBJ2-2 | TRBV9 | TRBD1 | CASSPYLGQVAGELFF | TGTGCCAGCAGTCCATATCTGGGACAGGTAGCCGGGGAGCTGTTTTTT
- | TRBJ2-5 | TRBV10-2 | TRBD1 | CASSRQGPETQYF | TGCGCCAGCAGTCGACAGGGGCCAGAGACCCAGTACTTC
- | TRBJ2-1 | TRBV7-9 | TRBD2 | CASSFGGRGLAKYNEQFF | TGTGCCAGCAGCTTCGGGGGGCGGGGACTAGCGAAATACAATGAGCAGTTCTTC
- | TRBJ2-7 | TRBV27 | TRBD2 | CASSSLAGPYEQYF | TGTGCCAGCAGTTCTCTAGCGGGTCCCTACGAGCAGTACTTC
- | TRBJ2-7 | TRBV28 | TRBD2 | CASSFGSGRNEQYF | TGTGCCAGCAGTTTTGGAAGCGGGAGGAACGAGCAGTACTTC
- | TRBJ2-7 | TRBV5-5 | - | CASSTTDSYEQYF | TGTGCCAGCAGCACTACGGACAGCTACGAGCAGTACTTC
- | TRBJ2-7 | TRBV28 | TRBD2 | CASKEGGSYEQYF | TGTGCCAGCAAGGAGGGAGGGTCCTACGAGCAGTACTTC
- | TRBJ2-7 | TRBV15 | TRBD1 | CATSRGTGMLNEQYF | TGTGCCACCAGCAGGGGGACAGGGATGTTGAACGAGCAGTACTTC
- | TRBJ2-6 | TRBV2 | - | CASRQFTGANVLTF | TGTGCCAGCAGACAGTTTACCGGGGCCAACGTCCTGACTTTC
- | TRBJ1-5 | TRBV27 | - | CASSLSMWQPQHF | TGTGCCAGCAGTTTATCGATGTGGCAGCCCCAGCATTTT
- | TRBJ1-6 | TRBV30 | - | CAWSPRGGDSPLHF | TGTGCCTGGAGTCCCAGGGGAGGGGATTCACCCCTCCACTTT
- | TRBJ2-7 | TRBV27 | TRBD2 | CASSFLLSGRYEQYF | TGTGCCAGCAGTTTTCTCTTGAGCGGGAGATACGAGCAGTACTTC
few | TRBJ2-1 | TRBV27 | TRBD2 | CASSRSGRAFGEQFF | TGTGCCAGCAGTAGAAGCGGGAGGGCCTTTGGTGAGCAGTTCTTC
- | TRBJ2-3 | TRBV14 | TRBD1 | CASSRDRGTGTQYF | TGTGCCAGCAGCCGGGACAGGGGGACGGGGACGCAGTATTTT
- | TRBJ1-5 | TRBV28 | TRBD1 | CASSLLGQGPYQPQHF | TGTGCCAGCAGTTTACTGGGACAGGGGCCGTATCAGCCCCAGCATTTT
- | TRBJ2-5 | TRBV5-1 | TRBD1 | CASSLGDRGQETQYF | TGCGCCAGCAGCTTGGGGGACAGGGGCCAAGAGACCCAGTACTTC
- | TRBJ2-7 | TRBV10-2 | TRBD1 | CASRGDSWYEQYF | TGCGCCAGCAGGGGGGACAGTTGGTACGAGCAGTACTTC
many | TRBJ2-3 | TRBV5-1 | - | CASSPSGGQRTDTQYF | TGCGCCAGCAGCCCCTCCGGGGGACAACGCACAGATACGCAGTATTTT
few | TRBJ2-7 | TRBV7-6 | - | CASSTRGIPYEQYF | TGTGCCAGCAGCACCAGGGGAATCCCCTACGAGCAGTACTTC
once | TRBJ2-1 | TRBV7-2 | TRBD1 | CASSLATGPNEQFF | TGTGCCAGCAGCTTAGCGACAGGGCCAAATGAGCAGTTCTTC
- | TRBJ2-7 | TRBV5-1 | TRBD1 | CASSLGQGWEQYF | TGCGCCAGCAGCTTGGGACAGGGCTGGGAGCAGTACTTC
few | TRBJ2-7 | TRBV28 | - | CASSSEWPSSYEQYF | TGTGCCAGCAGTTCTGAGTGGCCGAGCTCCTACGAGCAGTACTTC
- | TRBJ2-1 | TRBV19 | TRBD2 | CASSILAGDYNEQFF | TGTGCCAGTAGTATCCTAGCGGGAGACTACAATGAGCAGTTCTTC
- | TRBJ2-1 | TRBV9 | - | CASSVEQRQPYNEQFF | TGTGCCAGCAGCGTAGAGCAGCGCCAACCCTACAATGAGCAGTTCTTC
- | TRBJ2-3 | TRBV27 | - | CASSQRSTDTQYF | TGTGCCAGCAGTCAGCGAAGCACAGATACGCAGTATTTT
- | TRBJ2-3 | TRBV5-1 | TRBD2 | CASSREGLAGGRTDTQYF | TGCGCCAGCAGCAGGGAGGGACTAGCGGGAGGACGCACAGATACGCAGTATTTT
- | TRBJ2-2 | TRBV30 | - | CAWSVLDRNTGELFF | TGTGCCTGGAGTGTACTCGACCGAAACACCGGGGAGCTGTTTTTT
few | TRBJ2-5 | TRBV18 | TRBD2 | CASSQPGGLQETQYF | TGTGCCAGCTCCCAACCCGGGGGGTTGCAAGAGACCCAGTACTTC
- | TRBJ2-1 | TRBV14 | - | CASSQELVGNEQFF | TGTGCCAGCAGCCAAGAACTGGTAGGCAATGAGCAGTTCTTC
- | TRBJ1-1 | TRBV7-3 | - | CASSFERNTEAFF | TGTGCCAGCAGCTTCGAGAGGAACACTGAAGCTTTCTTT
- | TRBJ1-1 | TRBV18 | TRBD1 | CASSRQGAGTEAFF | TGTGCCAGCTCCCGACAGGGGGCTGGCACTGAAGCTTTCTTT
- | TRBJ2-5 | TRBV28 | - | CASSLNVQTQYF | TGTGCCAGCAGTTTAAATGTTCAGACCCAGTACTTC
- | TRBJ2-3 | TRBV7-9 | - | CASSFQDTQYF | TGTGCCAGCAGCTTCCAAGATACGCAGTATTTT
- | TRBJ2-1 | TRBV7-9 | TRBD1 | CASSLGTGDNEQFF | TGTGCCAGCAGCTTGGGGACAGGAGACAATGAGCAGTTCTTC
- | TRBJ2-1 | TRBV6-6 | TRBD2 | CASSGSGSEQFF | TGTGCCAGCAGCGGAAGCGGGAGTGAGCAGTTCTTC